The 14 T cell receptor beta chains below were found in one sample sequenced in a study of T-cell memory formation after mild COVID-19. MiXCR was run by TCRdb on the 5' RACE reads, yielding one entry per CDR3 protein. The data show around 110,000 distinct CDR3 sequences, under 15% seen once. The source material was PBMCs or a T cell subset sorted from them (not recorded which). These receptors were collected from a man between 18 and 35 years old who had mild COVID-19 (a few samples of this study predate the infection). Cell type and time point are not known.

This clonotype was seen a handful of times. This rearrangement joins TRBV12-3 or TRBV12-4 to TRBJ1-2; 12 nucleotides agree with TRBD1. The CDR3 has 14 amino acids. Trimming took 6 bases from V and 6 from J; bases not matched to a gene: 5. Here the CDR3 DNA reads TGTGCCAGCAGCACCCGGGACAGGGGGCATGGCTACACCTTC. The encoded protein is CASSTRDRGHGYTF.

This clonotype was counted between two and nine times. The rearrangement joins TRBV6-4 to TRBJ2-1, with D unclear. V lost 4 bases and J 2 bases, leaving 6 bases between the germline ends. CDR1 is MRHNA and CDR2 is SNTAGT in the germline V gene. The CDR3 loop spans 13 amino acids. The CDR3 nucleotides are TGTGCCAGCAGTGTGACCACCTACAATGAGCAGTTCTTC. Translated: CASSVTTYNEQFF.

V usage is TRBV7-9 and J usage is TRBJ1-1; D call uncertain. The CDR3 sequence is 15 residues long. V was trimmed by 5 bases and J by 0 bases, leaving 13 bases between them. Germline-derived CDR1 and CDR2 are SEHNR and FQNEAQ (reference sequence). Written as DNA, the CDR3 is TGTGCCAGCAGCCCACCCTGGACGGTGAACACTGAAGCTTTCTTT. This gives the protein CASSPPWTVNTEAFF. The full variable domain, in which reference TRBV7-9 and TRBJ1-1 provide the parts outside the CDR3, is DTGVSQNPRHKITKRGQNVTFRCDPISEHNRLYWYRQTLGQGPEFLTYFQNEAQLEKSRLLSDRFSAERPKGSFSTLEIQRTEQGDSAMYLCASSPPWTVNTEAFFGQGTRLTVV.

The J gene is TRBJ2-5, the V gene TRBV27; a possible D gene is TRBD2 (5 bases). CDR1 and CDR2 from the germline V gene are MNHEY and SMNVEV (reference sequence). The CDR3 is made up of 14 amino acids. The V and J ends lost 6 bases and 2 bases respectively, with 13 bases between them. The CDR3 loop is CASRRDGLQETQYF. CDR3 nucleotide sequence: TGTGCCAGCAGACGCGACGGACTGCAAGAGACCCAGTACTTC.

In this sample, this clonotype turned up many times. The V call is TRBV5-4, the J call TRBJ2-7; possibly TRBD1 for D (6 bases). The germline CDR1 and CDR2 sequences are SGHNT and YYREEE (reference sequence). The CDR3 covers 13 residues. V lost 2 bases, J lost 5 bases, and 11 bases lay in between. This CDR3 reads CASSFGGVNEQYF. CDR3 DNA sequence: TGTGCCAGCAGCTTTGGGGGCGTCAACGAGCAGTACTTC.

This clonotype appeared a few times. The chain joins TRBV10-3 to TRBJ2-5; possibly TRBD2 for D (5 bases). The CDR3 has 13 residues. Trimming took off 11 bases at V and 5 bases at J, with 18 bases between the two ends. Germline-derived CDR1 and CDR2 are ENHRY and SYGVKD. CDR3 region: CASNGGTGETQYF. CDR3 in DNA: TGTGCCTCTAACGGAGGAACGGGGGAGACCCAGTACTTC.

The gene calls are TRBV7-9 and TRBJ2-2, with D unresolved. Trimming took 1 base from V and 3 from J, leaving 9 bases between them. In germline, CDR1 is SEHNR, CDR2 FQNEAQ (reference sequence). The CDR3 extends over 15 amino acids. The CDR3 coding sequence is TGTGCCAGCAGCTTAGTGGGTAGCCACACCGGGGAGCTGTTTTTT. Its protein product is CASSLVGSHTGELFF.

This clonotype was picked up a small number of times. The V gene is TRBV6-5, the J gene TRBJ2-7; D not certain. V lost 0 bases and J lost 4, with 13 bases in between. The CDR3 loop spans 15 amino acids. CDR1 and CDR2 (germline): MNHEY, SVGAGI. The CDR3 reads CASSYSSLSEYEQYF. CDR3 coding DNA: TGTGCCAGCAGTTACTCTTCTCTGTCAGAATACGAGCAGTACTTC.

V gene TRBV11-2 combines with J gene TRBJ1-5; 7 bases are shared with TRBD1. The CDR3 is made up of 15 amino acids. Trimming took 3 bases from V and 1 from J; bases not matched to a gene: 3. Germline lookup yields CDR1 SGHAT and CDR2 FQNNGV. Here the CDR3 reads CASSFDRASNQPQHF. The CDR3 bases are TGTGCCAGCAGCTTCGACAGGGCGAGCAATCAGCCCCAGCATTTT.

This clonotype has a single count. The V call is TRBV7-9, the J call TRBJ2-1, with TRBD2 matching 10 bases. Trimming at V came to 7 bases and at J to 8 bases, leaving 14 bases not matched to a gene. CDR3 length: 16 amino acids. Germline lookup yields CDR1 SEHNR and CDR2 FQNEAQ (reference sequence). CDR3 amino acids: CASTFIGLAASDEQFF. Here the CDR3 DNA reads TGTGCCAGCACCTTCATAGGACTAGCGGCATCGGATGAGCAGTTCTTC. The whole variable domain, remainder taken from reference TRBV7-9 and TRBJ2-1, is DTGVSQNPRHKITKRGQNVTFRCDPISEHNRLYWYRQTLGQGPEFLTYFQNEAQLEKSRLLSDRFSAERPKGSFSTLEIQRTEQGDSAMYLCASTFIGLAASDEQFFGPGTRLTVL.

The chain joins TRBV4-1 to TRBJ2-1; D tentatively reads TRBD1 or TRBD2 (5 bases each). Trimming left V 1 base short and J 0 bases short, with 7 bases between. The V gene's germline CDR1 is MGHRA and CDR2 YSYEKL. CDR3 length: 15 amino acids. The CDR3 coding sequence is TGCGCCAGCAGCCAAGGAGGGGTCTCCTACAATGAGCAGTTCTTC. It specifies CASSQGGVSYNEQFF.

The chain combines TRBV25-1 with TRBJ2-2; 9 bases agree with TRBD2. Germline CDR1 is MGHDK and CDR2 is SYGVNS. The CDR3 is made up of 16 amino acids. With V trimmed by 7 bases and J by 5 bases, 11 bases remained unmatched. CDR3 in amino acids: CASNPTSGPGTGELFF. The CDR3 DNA reads as TGTGCCAGCAACCCAACTAGCGGGCCGGGGACCGGGGAGCTGTTTTTT.

The rearrangement joins TRBV20-1 to TRBJ2-7; D is perhaps TRBD1 (6 bases). The germline V gene encodes CDR1 DFQATT and CDR2 SNEGSKA (reference sequence). Trimming took off 5 bases at V and 3 bases at J, with 8 bases between the two ends. The CDR3 totals 11 residues. CDR3 coding DNA: TGCAGTGCTCTACAGGGCTACGAGCAGTACGTC. Its translation is CSALQGYEQYV.

This clonotype was recorded at least ten times. The chain combines TRBV29-1 with TRBJ2-5; 11 positions agree with TRBD2. The CDR3 is made up of 17 amino acids. V was pared by 6 bases and J by 5 bases, with 17 bases of the junction left unmatched. From germline, CDR1 is SQVTM and CDR2 ANQGSEA. CDR3 sequence: CSVGWDSATSGGETQYF. The CDR3 DNA sequence: TGCAGCGTAGGATGGGACAGCGCTACTAGCGGGGGTGAGACCCAGTACTTC.